These T cell receptor beta chains were read from a single sample in a study of blood T cell repertoires in COVID-19. Measured with immunoSEQ multiplex PCR; TCRdb has only the in-frame clones, and not every one. The sample has around 330,000 clones; roughly 90% are singletons. The sample taken for sequencing was peripheral blood. The receptors were gathered from a woman between 45 and 60 years old with active or convalescent COVID-19. Each CDR3 is given with its conserved first and last residue. Fields, in order: clone size, D gene, CDR3 length, V gene, J gene, CDR3 protein, CDR3 DNA. A D gene is named only where the DNA matches it firmly. Clone sizes are given selectively: once, few, many, or a class where the clone is expanded.

-,TRBD2,15,TRBV9,TRBJ2-1,CASNGISGGHNEQFF,TGTGCCAGCAACGGCATAAGCGGGGGGCACAATGAGCAGTTCTTC
-,-,15,TRBV9,TRBJ2-1,CASSVAGGTYNEQFF,TGTGCCAGCAGCGTAGCGGGGGGCACATACAATGAGCAGTTCTTC
-,TRBD1,13,TRBV5-1,TRBJ1-2,CASSKDRDRGYTF,TGCGCCAGCAGCAAGGACAGGGATCGAGGCTACACCTTC
few,TRBD2,15,TRBV27,TRBJ2-1,CASRGAGSSYNEQFF,TGTGCCAGCAGGGGAGCGGGAAGCTCCTACAATGAGCAGTTCTTC
-,-,14,TRBV3-1/TRBV3-2,TRBJ2-7,CASSQDPIWGPPYF,TGTGCCAGCAGCCAAGATCCCATTTGGGGGCCCCCGTACTTC
-,-,15,TRBV4-3,TRBJ1-4,CASSQDVGQDEKLFF,TGCGCCAGCAGCCAAGATGTGGGGCAGGATGAAAAACTGTTTTTT
-,-,14,TRBV7-7,TRBJ2-3,CASSATGLTDTQYF,TGTGCTAGCAGCGCCACAGGGCTCACAGATACGCAGTATTTT
-,-,15,TRBV9,TRBJ1-3,CASSPRQGSGNTIYF,TGTGCCAGCAGCCCCCGCCAGGGTTCTGGAAACACCATATATTTT
once,-,14,TRBV19,TRBJ1-1,CASSIIVRGVEAFF,TGTGCCAGTAGTATAATAGTGCGGGGGGTGGAAGCTTTCTTT
once,-,14,TRBV18,TRBJ1-4,CASSPPQVEEKLFF,TGTGCCAGCTCACCACCGCAGGTAGAGGAAAAACTGTTTTTT
-,-,16,TRBV19,TRBJ2-3,CASSIGGQGGFHTQYF,TGTGCCAGTAGTATAGGCGGACAGGGAGGGTTTCATACGCAGTATTTT
-,-,13,TRBV9,TRBJ1-1,CASSVASNTEAFF,TGTGCCAGCAGCGTAGCGTCGAACACTGAAGCTTTCTTT
-,TRBD1,14,TRBV9,TRBJ2-7,CASSGTGGHYEQYF,TGTGCCAGCAGCGGGACAGGGGGCCACTACGAGCAGTACTTC
-,TRBD2,15,TRBV10-3,TRBJ2-2,CAAGPRGGHTGELFF,TGTGCCGCCGGCCCGCGGGGGGGACACACCGGGGAGCTGTTTTTT
-,TRBD2,15,TRBV13,TRBJ2-7,CASSFVTSGISEQYF,TGTGCCAGCAGCTTCGTGACTAGCGGGATAAGCGAGCAGTACTTC
-,TRBD1,15,TRBV28,TRBJ1-2,CASSLSPGQLYGYTF,TGTGCCAGCAGTTTGTCCCCGGGACAGCTCTATGGCTACACCTTC
-,TRBD1,21,TRBV3-1/TRBV3-2,TRBJ1-5,CASSQDRERTGEVGSNQPQHF,TGTGCCAGCAGCCAAGATCGGGAAAGGACAGGGGAGGTTGGTAGCAATCAGCCCCAGCATTTT
-,TRBD2,13,TRBV10-3,TRBJ2-7,CAISGSGGDEQYF,TGTGCCATCAGTGGGTCGGGAGGAGACGAGCAGTACTTC
-,TRBD2,15,TRBV9,TRBJ2-7,CASSPQGLALDEQYF,TGTGCCAGCAGCCCCCAGGGACTAGCTTTGGACGAGCAGTACTTC
-,TRBD1,15,TRBV6-2/TRBV6-3,TRBJ1-1,CASSRRQGKNTEAFF,TGTGCCAGCAGCCGGAGACAGGGGAAGAACACTGAAGCTTTCTTT
-,-,13,TRBV27,TRBJ2-1,CASSSTPYNEQFF,TGTGCCAGCAGTTCAACTCCATACAATGAGCAGTTCTTC
-,TRBD1,15,TRBV5-4,TRBJ1-2,CASSLNRGQNYGYTF,TGTGCCAGCAGCCTAAATCGGGGACAGAACTATGGCTACACCTTC
few,-,13,TRBV18,TRBJ1-1,CASSQGLDTEAFF,TGTGCCAGCTCGCAGGGGCTGGACACTGAAGCTTTCTTT